One sample yielded the 27 T cell receptor beta chains listed below, sequenced in a study of T cell clonality in common variable immunodeficiency. Overall study findings and caveats: Reportedly, TCR beta sequences from common variable immunodeficiency showed fewer deletions and N-nucleotide insertions.

Measured with immunoSEQ multiplex PCR; TCRdb has only the in-frame clones, and not every one. This sample has 25,000 to 30,000 clones, each found more than once. Their antigens remain unidentified. Sequenced: peripheral blood mononuclear cells. These receptors were taken from a human donor with common variable immunodeficiency.

With regard to this clone: The CDR3 extends 3 residues past the end of the read, so its final part is completed from the germline J gene. J is TRBJ1-2 and V is TRBV7-9; D gene unclear. Trimming left V 3 bases short and J 7 bases short, with 6 bases between. This CDR3 is 11 amino acids long. Germline CDR1 and CDR2: SEHNR and FQNEAQ (reference sequence). CDR3 bases read: TGTGCCAGCAGCTTGCAGGTTGGC. Its translation: CASSLQVG. The whole CDR3 protein is CASSLQVGYTF.

With respect to this clone: Read data end 3 residues before the CDR3 end; the end is taken from the germline J gene. This chain connects TRBV2 to TRBJ1-1; unclear D gene. The CDR3 length is 14 residues. V shed 3 bases and J shed 1 base, with 9 bases lying between them. CDR1 and CDR2 (germline): SNHLY, FYNNEI. CDR3 protein: CASSDDTPNTEAFF. The sequenced CDR3 bases are TGTGCCAGCAGTGATGACACCCCGAACACTGAA.

This clone has ten or more counts. The CDR3 is cut off 3 residues early in the read; its end comes from the germline J gene. Other DNA sequences of this sample code for an identical CDR3. The chain is built from TRBV7-2 and TRBJ2-5, with 7 bases aligning to TRBD2. This CDR3 contains 13 residues. Germline-derived CDR1 and CDR2 are SGHTA and FQGNSA. V was pared by 3 bases and J by 5 bases, with 3 bases of the junction left unmatched. The CDR3 region is CASSFAGEETQYF. CDR3 DNA, as far as it was read: TGTGCCAGCAGCTTTGCGGGGGAGGAGACC.

This clone came up a few times. The read ends 3 residues early relative to the CDR3; the germline J gene fills the gap. The rearrangement links TRBV11-2 to TRBJ2-5; 7 bases match TRBD2. CDR3 size: 15 residues. Germline CDR1 SGHAT, CDR2 FQNNGV. After removal of 3 bases from V and 4 bases from J, the junction contained 8 bases not matched to a gene. The sequenced CDR3 bases are TGTGCCAGCAGCTTTCTCCTGACTAGCCCAGAGACC. This codes for CASSFLLTSPET. Given in full, the CDR3 is CASSFLLTSPETQYF.

This clone was observed many times. The CDR3 is cut off 3 residues early in the read; its end comes from the germline J gene. The chain combines TRBV6-2 or TRBV6-3 with TRBJ2-4, with D uncertain. Trimming removed 8 bases from V and 1 base from J, with 15 bases in between. Germline V lookup: CDR1 MNHEY, CDR2 SVGEGT. The CDR3 is 15 amino acids. The covered CDR3 bases are TGTGCCAGCGCCCGGGTCGTTGGTGCCAAAAACATT. Residues: CASARVVGAKNI. In full, the CDR3 reads CASARVVGAKNIQYF.

About this clone: The read comes to an end 3 residues before the CDR3 does, leaving the germline J gene to fill in the end. The rearrangement links TRBV30 to TRBJ1-6, with D uncertain. The germline V gene encodes CDR1 GTSNPN and CDR2 SVGIG (reference sequence). The CDR3 loop spans 16 amino acids. V lost 0 bases and J lost 0, with 9 bases in between. The sequenced CDR3 bases are TGTGCCTGGAGTGTACTTCCGAGCTCCTATAATTCACCC. Translation gives CAWSVLPSSYNSP. The whole CDR3 sequence is CAWSVLPSSYNSPLHF.

This clone was counted at least ten times. CDR3 DNA, as far as it was read: TGTGCCAGCAGACCCTTAGCGGGGGGGCGGACCGGGGAG. It encodes CASRPLAGGRTGE. The full CDR3 sequence reads CASRPLAGGRTGELFF. The J gene is TRBJ2-2, the V gene TRBV4-2; 11 nucleotides align to TRBD2. The CDR3 is cut off 3 residues early in the read; its end comes from the germline J gene. The CDR3 has 16 residues. The V gene's germline CDR1 is LGHNA and CDR2 YNFKEQ. V was pared by 6 bases and J by 5 bases, with 8 bases of the junction left unmatched.

A remark on this clone: With the read ending 3 residues before the CDR3 end, the germline J gene is used to fill in that end. The V and J genes are TRBV7-3 and TRBJ1-1, with a possible D match to TRBD1 (5 bases). The CDR3 sequence is 15 residues long. V lost 2 bases, J lost 2 bases, and 12 bases lay in between. Germline V lookup: CDR1 SGHTA, CDR2 FQGTGA. The CDR3 here is CASSLSAGLNTEAFF. The sequenced part of the CDR3 DNA is TGTGCCAGCAGCTTATCGGCAGGGCTAAACACTGAA.

This clone showed up just a few times. The read gets to within 3 residues of the CDR3 end, and the germline J gene fills in the rest. The chain carries TRBV6-1 and TRBJ2-3; 8 bases fit TRBD2. This CDR3 has 16 residues. Germline loops: CDR1 MNHNS, CDR2 SASEGT. Trimming at V came to 2 bases and at J to 3 bases, leaving 7 bases not matched to a gene. The CDR3 here is CASSESGGGRTDTQYF. The DNA read from the CDR3 is TGTGCCAGCAGTGAAAGCGGGGGAGGTAGGACAGATACG.

To note about this clone: The read ends 3 residues early relative to the CDR3; the germline J gene fills the gap. This chain joins TRBV19 and TRBJ2-3; D uncertain. V lost 4 bases and J lost 6, with 17 bases in between. This CDR3 has 15 residues. Looked up from germline, CDR1 is LNHDA and CDR2 is SQIVND (reference sequence). CDR3 DNA, as far as it was read: TGTGCCAGTAGTACAAGACACGAACCCCTGGATACG. Protein sequence: CASSTRHEPLDT. Given in full, the CDR3 is CASSTRHEPLDTQYF.

The table lists this clone with a few counts. The observed sequence ends 3 residues before the CDR3 terminus, with the missing tail filled in from the germline J gene. The chain employs TRBV7-6 and TRBJ2-2, with D possibly matching TRBD2 (6 bases). This CDR3 has 14 amino acids. Germline V lookup: CDR1 SGHVS, CDR2 FNYEAQ. V shed 4 bases and J shed 7 bases, with 13 bases lying between them. The CDR3 loop is CASSSGLGDGELFF. The DNA read from the CDR3 is TGTGCCAGCAGCTCGGGACTGGGCGACGGGGAG.

Comments on this clone: The read halts 3 residues ahead of the CDR3 end, with the missing end drawn from the germline J gene. The chain employs TRBV7-9 and TRBJ2-5, with D perhaps TRBD1 (5 bases). Trimming stripped 1 base from V and 1 base from J, with 10 bases between. CDR1 and CDR2 (germline): SEHNR, FQNEAQ (reference sequence). The CDR3 runs 15 residues. The CDR3 DNA, read in part, is TGTGCCAGCAGCTTAGGGGGCAGTCGCCAAGAGACC. Translating it yields CASSLGGSRQET. The full CDR3 sequence reads CASSLGGSRQETQYF.

The table lists this clone with a few counts. CDR3 DNA, as far as it was read: TGTGCCAGCAGCTTAGCCCACCCTGGCGGGGGGGACACAGATACG. Translating gives CASSLAHPGGGDTDT. The entire CDR3 protein is CASSLAHPGGGDTDTQYF. The rearrangement uses TRBV7-8 and TRBJ2-3, with 9 bases matching TRBD2. With the read ending 3 residues before the CDR3 end, the germline J gene is used to fill in that end. The CDR3 spans 18 residues. With 0 bases clipped from V and 2 bases from J, the junction kept 9 bases outside the gene matches. Germline CDR1 SGHVS, CDR2 FQNEAQ.

This clone was seen a few times. The CDR3 goes on 3 residues after the read ends, and that part is filled in from the germline J gene. J is TRBJ2-3 and V is TRBV6-2 or TRBV6-3; 8 positions agree with TRBD2. CDR1 and CDR2 from the germline V gene are MNHEY and SVGEGT. V lost 2 bases, J lost 2 bases, and 6 bases stayed unmatched. This CDR3 comprises 16 residues. CDR3 in amino acids: CASSYPSREVTDTQYF. CDR3 DNA (partial): TGTGCCAGCAGTTACCCCTCGCGGGAGGTCACAGATACG.

In this sample, this clone turned up many times. The CDR3 end falls 3 residues outside the read, so it is completed with the germline J gene. V is TRBV19 and J is TRBJ2-1, with D unclear. Trimming removed 7 bases at V and 0 bases at J, with 7 bases between. CDR1 LNHDA and CDR2 SQIVND come from the germline V gene (reference sequence). This CDR3 is built from 13 residues. The CDR3 region is CASNPSSYNEQFF. Partial CDR3 DNA: TGTGCCAGTAACCCCAGCTCCTACAATGAG.

This clone was counted at least ten times. The CDR3 extends 3 residues past the end of the read, so its final part is completed from the germline J gene. This chain joins TRBV2 and TRBJ1-6; D might be TRBD1 (6 bases). V shed 9 bases and J shed 3 bases, with 21 bases lying between them. This CDR3 has 17 residues. From germline, CDR1 is SNHLY and CDR2 FYNNEI. Incomplete CDR3 DNA: TGTGCCAGGGGGCGGACAGAACCTACATTCTATAATTCACCC. Amino acid sequence: CARGRTEPTFYNSP. In full, the CDR3 reads CARGRTEPTFYNSPLHF.

This clone was detected a few times. The read ends 3 residues shy of where the CDR3 ends; the end is completed using the germline J gene. The chain is built from TRBV13 and TRBJ2-7, with TRBD1 as a possible D gene (7 bases). CDR1 PRHDT and CDR2 FYEKMQ come from the germline V gene (reference sequence). V lost 7 bases, J lost 4 bases, and 20 bases lay in between. CDR3 length: 15 residues. The CDR3 loop is CASTLTGRGNYEQYF. CDR3 bases read: TGTGCCAGCACCCTGACAGGGCGGGGTAATTACGAG.

This clone has ten or more counts. The read finishes 3 residues shy of the CDR3 end, and the germline J gene is used to complete it. This chain links TRBV7-3 with TRBJ2-5; TRBD1 might be the D (6 bases). Trimming cost V 5 bases and J 5 bases, with 6 bases left between them. Germline V gives CDR1 SGHTA, CDR2 FQGTGA. The CDR3 covers 11 residues. The CDR3 loop is CASSQGETQYF. Partial CDR3 DNA: TGTGCCAGCAGCCAGGGGGAGACC.

Concerning this clone: The read falls 3 residues short of the CDR3 end, and the missing part is taken from the germline J gene. The chain combines TRBV6-2 or TRBV6-3 with TRBJ2-3, with TRBD1 matching over 7 bases. The CDR3 loop spans 17 amino acids. V lost 5 bases and J lost 0; bases outside the gene matches: 11. CDR1 and CDR2 (germline): MNHEY, SVGEGT. CDR3 DNA (partial): TGTGCCAGCAGTACTCCCGGAGGACAGGCTAGCACAGATACG. As protein: CASSTPGGQASTDT. The CDR3, in full, reads CASSTPGGQASTDTQYF.

This clone came up a few times. The CDR3 end lies 3 residues beyond the end of the read and is filled in from the germline J gene. V is TRBV19 and J is TRBJ1-5; no reliable D call. Germline loops: CDR1 LNHDA, CDR2 SQIVND (reference sequence). Trimming shortened V by 3 bases and J by 9 bases, and 12 bases separated the two germline ends. The CDR3 totals 13 residues. This chain's CDR3 is CASSISGPSPQHF. CDR3 DNA, as far as it was read: TGTGCCAGTAGTATTAGCGGCCCCTCGCCC.

At least ten counts were recorded for this clone. With the read ending 3 residues before the CDR3 end, the germline J gene is used to fill in that end. The rearrangement joins TRBV2 to TRBJ1-6; 8 bases are a match to TRBD1. V lost 7 bases to trimming and J lost 9 bases; unmatched junction nucleotides: 8. The CDR3 totals 14 residues. Per germline, CDR1 SNHLY and CDR2 FYNNEI. CDR3 amino acids: CASTGQGGGSPLHF. The covered CDR3 bases are TGTGCCAGCACCGGACAGGGAGGTGGTTCACCC.

Regarding this clone: The CDR3 goes on 3 residues after the read ends, and that part is filled in from the germline J gene. The chain links TRBV6-2 or TRBV6-3 to TRBJ2-1; 10 nucleotides line up with TRBD2. The CDR3 has 16 amino acids. Per the germline V gene, CDR1 is MNHEY and CDR2 is SVGEGT. J gave up 5 bases and V 0 bases, and 4 bases lay outside the gene matches. The CDR3 bases that were read are TGTGCCAGCAGTTACTCGCCAGCGGGGGGGGACAATGAG. Translated: CASSYSPAGGDNE. The full CDR3 reads CASSYSPAGGDNEQFF.

Points on this clone: Read coverage stops 3 residues before the CDR3 terminus; the germline J gene supplies the remainder. The chain joins TRBV23-1 to TRBJ1-5, with 9 nucleotides matching TRBD1. TRBV23-1 is treated as an ORF (open reading frame) with a function not yet certain. Trimming at V came to 0 bases and at J to 6 bases, leaving 6 bases not matched to a gene. CDR3 length: 16 residues. CDR3 in amino acids: CASSQSGSTGGQPQHF. The CDR3 bases that were read are TGCGCCAGCAGTCAATCGGGGTCGACAGGGGGTCAGCCC.

About this clone: The read falls 3 residues short of the CDR3 end, and the missing part is taken from the germline J gene. This rearrangement joins TRBV19 to TRBJ1-5; D might be TRBD1 (5 bases). Trimming took 1 base from V and 0 from J, leaving 13 bases between them. Per the germline V gene, CDR1 is LNHDA and CDR2 is SQIVND (reference sequence). The CDR3 is 17 residues long. The CDR3 protein is CASSIGYDSYSNQPQHF. The covered CDR3 bases are TGTGCCAGTAGTATAGGGTACGACAGCTATAGCAATCAGCCC.

In this sample, this clone turned up many times. The read falls 3 residues short of the CDR3 end, and the missing part is taken from the germline J gene. The rearrangement joins TRBV30 to TRBJ1-1, with TRBD1 matching 7 bases. The CDR3 spans 14 residues. Unmatched junction bases numbered 6, after V lost 4 bases and J lost 1 base. Germline V gene lookup returns CDR1 GTSNPN and CDR2 SVGIG (reference sequence). The CDR3: CAWIGPGGNTEAFF. The CDR3 DNA, read in part, is TGTGCCTGGATTGGTCCAGGGGGGAACACTGAA. Full variable domain (remainder filled in from reference TRBV30 and TRBJ1-1): SQTIHQWPATLVQPVGSPLSLECTVEGTSNPNLYWYRQAAGRGLQLLFYSVGIGQISSEVPQNLSASRPQDRQFILSSKKLLLSDSGFYLCAWIGPGGNTEAFFGQGTRLTVV.

In its sample, this clone was seen many times. The CDR3 goes on 3 residues after the read ends, and that part is filled in from the germline J gene. V and J are TRBV19 and TRBJ1-3; D unresolved. The CDR3 has 11 amino acids. The germline V gene encodes CDR1 LNHDA and CDR2 SQIVND (reference sequence). V was cut by 7 bases and J by 8 bases, with 9 bases left in between. The sequenced CDR3 bases are TGTGCCAGTACCGCTGGGCACACC. Translation: CASTAGHT. From start to end, the CDR3 is CASTAGHTIYF.

This clone appeared many times. The read stops 3 residues short of the end of the CDR3; the missing end is completed from the germline J gene. The chain is built from TRBV20-1 and TRBJ2-3, with 10 bases aligning to TRBD2. The CDR3 spans 15 residues. Unmatched junction bases numbered 12, after V lost 5 bases and J lost 7 bases. Germline V gene sequence: CDR1 DFQATT, CDR2 SNEGSKA (reference sequence). The sequenced CDR3 bases are TGCAGTGCTTGGTCCGGGACTAGCGTCGCCCATACG. Its protein is CSAWSGTSVAHT. The entire CDR3 protein is CSAWSGTSVAHTQYF.